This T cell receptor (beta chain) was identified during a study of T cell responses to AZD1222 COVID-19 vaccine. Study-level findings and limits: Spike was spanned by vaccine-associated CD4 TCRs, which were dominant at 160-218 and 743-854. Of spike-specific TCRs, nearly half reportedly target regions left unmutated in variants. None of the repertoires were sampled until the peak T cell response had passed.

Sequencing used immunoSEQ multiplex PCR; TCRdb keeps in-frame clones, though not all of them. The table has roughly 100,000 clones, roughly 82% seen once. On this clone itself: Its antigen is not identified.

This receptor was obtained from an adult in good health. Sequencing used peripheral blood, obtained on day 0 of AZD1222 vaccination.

The CDR3 is CASSHHPPRRNQPQHF. In DNA, the CDR3 is TGCGCCAGCAGTCATCATCCCCCTAGGCGAAATCAGCCCCAGCATTTT. The J gene is TRBJ1-5, the V gene TRBV23-1; D is ambiguous. TRBV23-1 is reported as an ORF; its role is uncertain. This CDR3 has 16 residues. V was trimmed by 3 bases and J by 4 bases, leaving 16 bases between them.